This T cell receptor beta chain was sequenced during a study of cytomegalovirus exposure and HLA in healthy donors listed by TCRdb under 2017. Regarding the research as a whole: An earlier analysis of approximately 640 of the donors reported approximately 290 Gb of sequence data and around 110 million unique TCR beta sequences from 150 million to 200 million T cells. An early release covering about 600 HLA-typed donors comprised approximately 290 gigabases of sequencing data and some 79 million unique TCR sequences. Among the roughly 380 genotyped donors, under 90% belonged to the genetic ancestry cluster associated with self-reported Caucasian donors. The study aimed to test whether cataloging public T cell receptors could reveal signatures of past pathogen exposure. The T cell repertoires of roughly 660 subjects were profiled by immunosequencing and related to cytomegalovirus serostatus. A separate validation cohort of roughly 110 different subjects was used in addition to the approximately 700-subject first cohort. High-throughput TCR immunosequencing, statistical association of individual TCRs with disease status, and machine learning were combined to predict cytomegalovirus infection status. A later analysis re-analyzed previously published TCR beta repertoires from about 730 donors and added high-resolution HLA genotyping to study TCR occurrence patterns. Rather than drawing on any new phenotypic data, the later analysis identified candidate immune exposures from TCR beta sequences and the way those sequences occurred across donors. An earlier analysis of 587 of the donors used high-throughput TCR beta sequencing to judge whether each TCR beta V gene segment behaved as functional or pseudogenic. Donor age, sex, ethnicity and CMV serostatus were compiled together with the repertoire data. A later genetic analysis used genome-wide SNP genotypes for about 60% of the 666 donors, treating that subset as a discovery cohort. Every repertoire in the discovery cohort had been generated on one and the same sequencing platform. Class I and class II HLA loci were covered by the typing at four-digit resolution. The number of donors typed differed by locus, with roughly 620-630 for A, B, C, DRB1 and DQB1, more than 500 for DQA1, 600 to 610 for DPA1, and some 470 for DPB1. Four to six DR-DQ haplotypes were handled as single units for association and clustering, since linkage in the cohort was strong. Among 398 genotyped donors of the cohort, an average of around 240,000 unique TCR beta nucleotide sequences were sequenced per donor, roughly a sixth of them non-productive.

CDR1 SGHRS and CDR2 YFSETQ are derived from the germline V gene. The trim is 4 bases for V and 5 bases for J, with a gap of 19 bases between the germline ends. Taken from cysteine to phenylalanine, the CDR3 has 15 residues. Just the 45-base CDR3 DNA is kept, in frame starting at base 1. In total, roughly 710 healthy bone marrow donors made up the cohort. At the time of sampling, all cohort members were nominally healthy, though unrecorded immune exposures were likely present. The donor tested CMV seropositive, placing the donor among the 289 seropositive members of the cohort. A peripheral blood sample was collected from each donor, and TCR beta sequencing was performed on peripheral blood mononuclear cells. The Qiagen DNeasy Blood Extraction Kit was used to extract genomic DNA from the blood cell samples. The method was the immunoSEQ multiplex PCR assay. A mixture of 60 forward primers for TCR Vbeta segments and 13 reverse primers for TCR Jbeta segments was used in the multiplex PCR. A multiplex PCR assay on genomic DNA amplified the CDR3 region of rearranged TCR beta genes. The amplified TCR beta libraries were sequenced on the Illumina HiSeq System as 87-base-pair reads. Turning to the authors' computational methods: A later analysis counted 75 million to 100 million unique TCR beta chains across the 700 or so repertoires, and around 9.9 million of these chains were shared by at least two donors. Raw reads were error-corrected and collapsed into unique sequences by a nearest-neighbor algorithm in which closely related sequences were merged to remove PCR and sequencing errors. To assign V, D and J gene segments, CDR3 sequences were aligned to IMGT reference sequences. For a sequence to be retained, a match of at least six nucleotides was required to both a V gene segment and a J gene segment. Rearrangements were called productive when the CDR3 lacked stop codons and stayed in frame with V and J; all others were non-productive. Following IMGT convention, CDR3 was defined as the stretch from the second conserved V-encoded cysteine to the conserved J-encoded phenylalanine. The earlier analysis of about 500 of the donors excluded sequences that lacked an unambiguous match to a single V gene segment. An earlier analysis of fewer than 750 of the donors called V segments functional above 56.7% productive rearrangements and segregating when the between-donor standard deviation exceeded 5%. To diagnose cytomegalovirus status from the catalog of TCR beta chain sequences, a statistical classification framework was built. In a later analysis, TCR nucleotide sequences were compared against IMGT/GENE-DB human TR gene sequences so that V and J genes could be assigned. Using the TCRdist pipeline, a later analysis assigned CDR3 sequences along with most-parsimonious VDJ recombination scenarios. In a later analysis, each TCR beta chain was defined by its CDR3 amino acid sequence together with its V-gene family, and reads lacking a unique V-gene family were excluded. A later analysis removed roughly 590 highly shared, low-generation-probability nucleotide sequences to deal with suspected cross-contamination and a sequencing artifact. For each public chain, a later analysis derived a clonal expansion index from normalized ranks of inferred template counts within each repertoire. Generation probabilities in a later analysis came from a VDJ recombination model fitted to out-of-frame rearrangements, and those results were checked against IGoR. In a later analysis, TCR-TCR, TCR-HLA and TCR-CMV co-occurrence was scored with hypergeometric tests, and a repertoire-size bias correction was applied to TCR pairs. To estimate false discovery rates, a later analysis permuted the HLA or CMV assignments 20 times. In a later analysis, co-occurring TCRs were grouped using DBSCAN, and TCRdist sequence similarity was added for clustering within HLA-allele-positive subsets. Repertoires with fewer than 30,000 or more than 120,000 public chains were left out of co-occurrence clustering, as were five repertoires with anomalous nucleotide sharing. In its TCRdb copy, this immuneACCESS table keeps in-frame sequences only and misses some clones. Where compared with another copy, unresolved V genes explain less than half of these, and the others have no known cause. V, J and clone size derive from that table, while D and trimming were established from the DNA sequence. This sample's listing comprises about 74,000 clones. The top ten clones comprise around 7.5% of the sample.

A note on this clone: Its antigen target is currently unknown.

Beyond this particular receptor, the publication reports: Correlated functional status among segregating V segments might be attributable to linkage disequilibrium, but an unknown experimental factor could not be ruled out. When HLA alleles, especially DR and DQ, strongly co-occurred, TCR associations were difficult to assign to individual alleles. In vitro tests confirmed that a few of the cytomegalovirus-associated TCR beta chains recognize cytomegalovirus antigens. An association between a missense DCLRE1C variant and V-gene and J-gene trimming of TCR beta chains was found in a later genetic analysis and replicated in an independent cohort. Some IMGT-functional V segments, including TRBV6-2 and TRBV6-3, could not be told apart with the 87-base-pair reads, so those segments were excluded. Specific HLA alleles were associated with 15,000 to 20,000 TCR beta sequences at a false discovery rate of 0.05 in a later analysis. According to the authors, the approach could potentially be generalized to other disease states and immunological phenotypes. The classifier was reported to diagnose cytomegalovirus status with high specificity and sensitivity in both the original and validation cohorts. A further reported finding was that TCR beta sequences accurately predicted the HLA-A and HLA-B alleles for most subjects in the first cohort. The earlier analysis of approximately 560 of the donors excluded about 16 rarely observed V segments, including chromosome 9 orphons, because counts were too low. Sequencing depth was assumed to be roughly uniform across donors in the presence/absence analyses, though that assumption may not hold. A cluster of highly shared sequence variants was judged likely to represent a technical artifact of the sequencing pipeline. Immune exposure information for the cohort was limited to CMV serostatus. Because HLA typing was unavailable for some donors at each locus, only the typed subset was used in association tests. The study listed 164 TCR beta chains as associated with cytomegalovirus. Compared with equally common non-associated chains, HLA-associated TCR beta chains in a later analysis were more clonally expanded and had lower generation probabilities. In a later analysis, TCR association rates were found to vary across HLA loci, with the most associated TCRs seen for DRB1 alleles and the fewest for HLA-C alleles. In this cohort, only TCR beta chains were sequenced, and detectable features were limited by the absence of alpha or paired-chain data. In an earlier analysis of some 500 of the donors, most TCR beta V segments appeared in productive rearrangements about 90% or about 30% of the time, broadly matching IMGT annotations. Most CMV-associated TCR beta chains appeared to be HLA-restricted in a later analysis, and the HLA associations seemed to be driven largely by CMV exposure. A later analysis reported that several top co-occurrence clusters appeared linked to parvovirus B19, influenza, CMV and Epstein-Barr virus. According to a later genetic analysis, donors in an Asian-associated ancestry cluster had fewer N-insertions in productive TCRs than the approximately 670-donor mean. Across donors, most TCR sequences were observed very rarely, whereas some public TCRs were present in many individuals.

The source is a female donor in good health and CMV-seropositive. In this chain, TRBV5-1 is recombined with TRBJ2-7, and possibly TRBD2, on 5 matching bases. The sequencing input was PBMCs. The CDR3 corresponds to CASSPARTPLDEQYF. Read as DNA, the sequence is TGCGCCAGCAGCCCGGCTAGGACTCCACTAGACGAGCAGTACTTC. Reference TRBV5-1 and TRBJ2-7 proteins supply the regions before and after the CDR3; the full variable domain is: KAGVTQTPRYLIKTRGQQVTLSCSPISGHRSVSWYQQTPGQGLQFLFEYFSETQRNKGNFPGRFSGRQFSNSRSEMNVSTLELGDSALYLCASSPARTPLDEQYFGPGTRLTVT.